These 14 T cell receptor beta chains share one sample of origin, sequenced in a study of OX40 agonist ivuxolimab in advanced cancers. The library came from the immunoSEQ multiplex PCR assay. Here the immuneACCESS table is served through TCRdb, limited to in-frame sequences with V and J called. Missing clones are a known gap in these copies; in checked studies unresolved V genes cover under half, and the rest lacks a known reason. The sample yields some 60,000 clones; around 90% were counted once. The top ten clonotypes cover approximately 16% of the sample. The starting material was CD4+ or CD8+ T cells sorted from blood, obtained in a trial of the OX40 agonist ivuxolimab. The receptors come from an adult with an advanced solid tumor such as melanoma, head and neck, liver or kidney cancer.

The chain employs TRBV27 and TRBJ2-7; the D is unclear. The germline V and J ends were trimmed by 2 bases and 0 bases, with 8 bases remaining between them. The CDR3 contains 14 residues. Looked up from germline, CDR1 is MNHEY and CDR2 is SMNVEV (reference sequence). Here the CDR3 DNA reads TGTGCCAGCAGTTTAGGTGGGAACTCCTACGAGCAGTACTTC. Its protein product is CASSLGGNSYEQYF.

V gene TRBV4-1 combines with J gene TRBJ2-7; a possible D gene is TRBD2 (6 bases). Trimming cost V 1 base and J 0 bases, with 13 bases left between them. The CDR3 loop spans 16 amino acids. Germline CDR1 reads MGHRA; CDR2 reads YSYEKL. CDR3 protein: CASSQGGGSLSYEQYF. CDR3 DNA sequence: TGCGCCAGCAGCCAAGGTGGGGGGTCCCTCTCCTACGAGCAGTACTTC.

The V call is TRBV2, the J call TRBJ2-3; 7 nucleotides match TRBD1. Unmatched junction bases numbered 14, after V lost 7 bases and J lost 1 base. Germline values: CDR1 SNHLY, CDR2 FYNNEI. The CDR3 totals 17 residues. CDR3 sequence reads: CASTGSYRGLRTDTQYF. The CDR3 nucleotides read TGTGCCAGCACCGGATCCTACAGGGGTTTACGCACAGATACGCAGTATTTT.

The chain uses TRBV14 and TRBJ2-7; 9 bases line up with TRBD2. Germline V gives CDR1 SGHDN, CDR2 FVKESK. The CDR3 spans 16 residues. The V segment lost 6 bases and the J segment 6 bases; nucleotides outside the gene matches: 15. Here the CDR3 DNA reads TGTGCCAGCAGTCATACTTACTTAGCGGGAGTGAGCGAGCAGTACTTC. Its translation: CASSHTYLAGVSEQYF.

This sequence joins TRBV6-5 and TRBJ2-7, with D unclear. CDR1 and CDR2 from the germline V gene are MNHEY and SVGAGI. With 8 bases removed from V and 5 bases from J, the gap between germline ends came to 16 bases. The CDR3 runs to 13 residues. CDR3 in amino acids: CASVYRATDEQYF. CDR3 DNA sequence: TGTGCCAGCGTATACCGGGCTACTGACGAGCAGTACTTC.

The chain joins TRBV9 to TRBJ2-3; D unresolved. CDR1 and CDR2 from the germline V gene are SGDLS and YYNGEE. The CDR3 consists of 14 residues. The ends were cut back, 4 bases at V and 0 bases at J, with 9 bases in the middle. In DNA form, the CDR3 reads TGTGCCAGCAGCCCCCGGTCTAGCACAGATACGCAGTATTTT. It specifies CASSPRSSTDTQYF.

V gene TRBV10-3 combines with J gene TRBJ1-2; 9 bases align to TRBD1. Germline CDR1 is ENHRY and CDR2 is SYGVKD. Losses at the gene ends were 10 bases for V and 4 bases for J; bases not matched to a gene: 4. The CDR3 has 12 residues. CDR3 sequence (DNA): TGTGCCACCACGGACAGGGGCTATGGCTACACCTTC. It codes for CATTDRGYGYTF.

This chain joins TRBV6-5 and TRBJ1-4; D gene unclear. V was cut by 4 bases and J by 5 bases, with 8 bases left in between. The CDR3 runs 13 residues. CDR1 is MNHEY, CDR2 SVGAGI, per germline. The CDR3 region is CASSFPMNEKLFF. The CDR3 nucleotides are TGTGCCAGCAGTTTCCCGATGAATGAAAAACTGTTTTTT.

This clone was seen a handful of times. The CDR3 protein is CASSVQMNTEAFF. For the CDR3, the DNA is TGTGCCAGCAGTGTACAGATGAACACTGAAGCTTTCTTT. This chain joins TRBV2 and TRBJ1-1; unclear D gene. The germline CDR1 and CDR2 sequences are SNHLY and FYNNEI. The CDR3 has 13 residues. The germline V and J ends were trimmed by 4 bases and 0 bases, with 6 bases remaining between them. The complete variable domain, with remaining parts taken from reference TRBV2 and TRBJ1-1, reads EPEVTQTPSHQVTQMGQEVILRCVPISNHLYFYWYRQILGQKVEFLVSFYNNEISEKSEIFDDQFSVERPDGSNFTLKIRSTKLEDSAMYFCASSVQMNTEAFFGQGTRLTVV.

The CDR3 protein is CARSLVQIKYEQYF. The CDR3 DNA follows: TGTGCCAGAAGCTTGGTTCAGATTAAATACGAGCAGTACTTC. The V call is TRBV5-3, the J call TRBJ2-7; D is undetermined. TRBV5-3 belongs to the ORF category, with a function that is uncertain. The CDR3 covers 14 residues. V was trimmed by 0 bases and J by 4 bases, leaving 11 bases between them.

This chain joins TRBV28 and TRBJ2-7, with no clear D. Germline V gene sequence: CDR1 MDHEN, CDR2 SYDVKM. V gave up 1 base and J gave up 6 bases, with 16 bases separating them. The CDR3 spans 15 residues. The CDR3 is CASSLLVGFRSEQYF. The CDR3 DNA sequence: TGTGCCAGCAGTTTATTGGTAGGGTTCCGGAGCGAGCAGTACTTC.

This clone was counted only a few times. Here the CDR3 reads CASGRYYGYTF. As DNA, the CDR3 is TGTGCCAGCGGGAGGTATTATGGCTACACCTTC. The V and J genes are TRBV2 and TRBJ1-2; D gene unclear. CDR1 is SNHLY, CDR2 FYNNEI, per germline. V was shortened by 8 bases and J by 5 bases, with 9 bases between the two germline ends. The CDR3 covers 11 residues.

The chain recombines TRBV6-1 with TRBJ1-1; 8 bases are a match to TRBD1. Germline CDR1 MNHNS, CDR2 SASEGT. After removal of 2 bases from V and 4 bases from J, the junction contained 6 bases not matched to a gene. CDR3 length: 15 residues. The CDR3 nucleotides are TGTGCCAGCAGTGAAAGGTGGACAGGGCTCACTGAAGCTTTCTTT. Protein product: CASSERWTGLTEAFF.

V gene TRBV6-5 combines with J gene TRBJ2-7; a possible D gene is TRBD2 (5 bases). The CDR3 totals 12 residues. Germline-derived CDR1 and CDR2 are MNHEY and SVGAGI. Trimming took off 2 bases at V and 7 bases at J, with 9 bases between the two ends. The CDR3 DNA reads as TGTGCCAGCAGTTACGAGGGCCGGGAGCAGTACTTC. This gives the protein CASSYEGREQYF.